A single sample is the source of the 24 T cell receptor beta chains below, sequenced in a study of blood T cell repertoires in COVID-19. Method: immunoSEQ multiplex PCR; TCRdb's copy keeps in-frame clones and lacks some. Of about 250,000 clones listed, 65% to 90% are singletons. The specimen was PBMCs or T cells enriched from blood (not recorded which). The receptors originated from a woman aged 50 to 65 with acute COVID-19.

V and J are TRBV2 and TRBJ1-2; D is undetermined. The CDR3 loop spans 15 amino acids. With 1 base removed from V and 2 bases from J, the gap between germline ends came to 11 bases. Germline V gene lookup returns CDR1 SNHLY and CDR2 FYNNEI. This chain's CDR3 is CASSEEPRGNYGYTF. The CDR3 coding sequence is TGTGCCAGCAGTGAAGAGCCAAGAGGGAACTATGGCTACACCTTC. Combining the CDR3 with reference TRBV2 and TRBJ1-2 gives the whole variable domain EPEVTQTPSHQVTQMGQEVILRCVPISNHLYFYWYRQILGQKVEFLVSFYNNEISEKSEIFDDQFSVERPDGSNFTLKIRSTKLEDSAMYFCASSEEPRGNYGYTFGSGTRLTVV.

The genes are TRBV12-3 or TRBV12-4 and TRBJ1-1; D is ambiguous. CDR3 length: 11 residues. V lost 4 bases and J 7 bases, leaving 7 bases between the germline ends. The CDR3 region has the DNA TGTGCCAGCAGTTCTGCAGTTGAAGCTTTCTTT. It specifies CASSSAVEAFF.

Notes on this clone: This sample also contains other DNA sequences that code for the same CDR3. The chain employs TRBV30 and TRBJ1-1; unclear D gene. V lost 0 bases and J lost 3, with 8 bases in between. CDR1 is GTSNPN, CDR2 SVGIG, per germline (reference sequence). The CDR3 has 13 amino acids. CDR3 in amino acids: CAWSVRRDTEAFF. CDR3 coding DNA: TGTGCCTGGAGTGTACGGCGGGACACTGAAGCTTTCTTT.

This chain connects TRBV7-2 to TRBJ1-1; tentative D call: TRBD1 (5 bases). Per the germline V gene, CDR1 is SGHTA and CDR2 is FQGNSA. The CDR3 totals 14 residues. V lost 6 bases to trimming and J lost 1 base, with 12 bases between them. DNA for the CDR3: TGTGCCAGCAGAACGGACAACCAGAACACTGAAGCTTTCTTT. Amino acids: CASRTDNQNTEAFF. The full variable domain, completed using reference TRBV7-2 and TRBJ1-1, is GAGVSQSPSNKVTEKGKDVELRCDPISGHTALYWYRQSLGQGLEFLIYFQGNSAPDKSGLPSDRFSAERTGGSVSTLTIQRTQQEDSAVYLCASRTDNQNTEAFFGQGTRLTVV.

The V and J genes are TRBV7-6 and TRBJ2-5; 9 bases line up with TRBD2. Looked up from germline, CDR1 is SGHVS and CDR2 is FNYEAQ. Losses at the gene ends were 1 base for V and 5 bases for J; bases not matched to a gene: 8. This CDR3 is built from 16 residues. This CDR3 is CASSLVAGGPGETQYF. CDR3 in DNA: TGTGCCAGCAGCTTAGTGGCGGGGGGGCCCGGGGAGACCCAGTACTTC.

J is TRBJ2-5 and V is TRBV9; 11 bases align to TRBD2. Germline V CDR1 and CDR2: SGDLS, YYNGEE. The CDR3 totals 16 residues. The trim removed 2 bases at V and 4 bases at J, leaving 7 bases unmatched. CDR3 in amino acids: CASSVRTSGPIETQYF. CDR3 nucleotide sequence: TGTGCCAGCAGCGTCCGGACTAGCGGGCCGATAGAGACCCAGTACTTC.

The chain links TRBV7-2 to TRBJ1-6; D remains ambiguous. The CDR3 runs to 14 residues. From germline, CDR1 is SGHTA and CDR2 FQGNSA. V lost 2 bases to trimming and J lost 7 bases, with 9 bases between them. DNA for the CDR3: TGTGCCAGCAGCTTACCCCTAGAGAATTCACCCCTCCACTTT. Its protein is CASSLPLENSPLHF.

The chain combines TRBV30 with TRBJ2-3; 8 nucleotides align to TRBD2. The germline CDR1 and CDR2 sequences are GTSNPN and SVGIG (reference sequence). This CDR3 is 14 amino acids long. The ends lost 5 bases at V and 5 bases at J; junction bases unmatched: 9. The CDR3 protein is CAWSNGGAGDTQYF. Here the CDR3 DNA reads TGTGCCTGGTCCAACGGGGGGGCCGGAGATACGCAGTATTTT.

The V gene is TRBV10-2, the J gene TRBJ2-5; the match to TRBD2 covers 9 bases. The CDR3 loop spans 18 amino acids. With V trimmed by 5 bases and J by 5 bases, 18 bases remained unmatched. Germline values: CDR1 WSHSY, CDR2 SAAADI. CDR3 sequence (DNA): TGCGCCAGCAGTTGGACTGAGAGGGCGGGGGGGGATGATGAGACCCAGTACTTC. Its protein is CASSWTERAGGDDETQYF.

This chain joins TRBV30 and TRBJ1-5, with 7 bases that match TRBD1. There are 15 residues in the CDR3. Germline values: CDR1 GTSNPN, CDR2 SVGIG (reference sequence). After removal of 3 bases from V and 2 bases from J, the junction contained 7 bases not matched to a gene. The CDR3 sequence: CAWSGQVWGNQPQHF. CDR3 sequence (DNA): TGTGCCTGGAGCGGACAGGTTTGGGGCAATCAGCCCCAGCATTTT. Full variable domain (missing parts from reference TRBV30 and TRBJ1-5): SQTIHQWPATLVQPVGSPLSLECTVEGTSNPNLYWYRQAAGRGLQLLFYSVGIGQISSEVPQNLSASRPQDRQFILSSKKLLLSDSGFYLCAWSGQVWGNQPQHFGDGTRLSIL.

The chain carries TRBV3-1 (or the pseudogene TRBV3-2) and TRBJ1-2; 7 positions match TRBD1. Germline V CDR1 and CDR2: LGHDT, YNNKEL (reference sequence). This CDR3 is built from 17 residues. V trimming: 0 bases; J trimming: 6 bases; junction bases outside the gene matches: 13. The CDR3 loop is CASSQDRSDRERDGYTF. The CDR3 DNA is TGTGCCAGCAGCCAAGATCGGAGTGACAGGGAAAGAGATGGCTACACCTTC.

J is TRBJ2-1 and V is TRBV10-3; 9 nucleotides line up with TRBD1. The length of the CDR3 is 20 residues. The V gene's germline CDR1 is ENHRY and CDR2 SYGVKD. V lost 5 bases and J lost 6; bases outside the gene matches: 23. Here the CDR3 DNA reads TGTGCCATCAGTCCCACCTTTGGGGGGGTACCGGGACAGGGTGGCAATGAGCAGTTCTTC. Its translation is CAISPTFGGVPGQGGNEQFF.

V and J are TRBV20-1 and TRBJ2-1; the D gene is possibly TRBD1 (5 bases). The V and J ends lost 5 bases and 12 bases respectively, with 14 bases between them. The germline V gene encodes CDR1 DFQATT and CDR2 SNEGSKA (reference sequence). The CDR3 consists of 11 residues. The CDR3 loop is CSAATSTGQFF. CDR3 DNA: TGCAGTGCTGCGACGTCTACAGGGCAGTTCTTC.

CDR3 sequence: CASSPHRRLDYNEQFF. Here the CDR3 DNA reads TGTGCCAGCAGCCCTCACCGTCGACTTGACTACAATGAGCAGTTCTTC. This sequence joins TRBV6-2 or TRBV6-3 and TRBJ2-1; D is unresolved. This CDR3 is built from 16 residues. Germline CDR1 reads MNHEY; CDR2 reads SVGEGT. V dropped 6 bases and J dropped 3 bases, with 18 bases sitting between them.

The table lists this clone with a few counts. The sample contains more than one DNA sequence encoding this CDR3. The rearrangement links TRBV29-1 to TRBJ2-5; maybe TRBD1 (6 bases). This CDR3 comprises 13 residues. Trimming took 6 bases from V and 1 from J, leaving 12 bases between them. Germline V lookup: CDR1 SQVTM, CDR2 ANQGSEA. The CDR3 spells CSVLQGLQETQYF. The DNA of the CDR3 is TGCAGCGTACTCCAGGGGCTCCAAGAGACCCAGTACTTC.

This clone was recorded a few times. This rearrangement joins TRBV7-2 to TRBJ2-5, with 10 bases lining up with TRBD2. J was trimmed by 0 bases and V by 5 bases; bases with no gene match: 9. Germline CDR1 is SGHTA and CDR2 is FQGNSA. This CDR3 has 17 residues. For the CDR3, the DNA is TGTGCCAGCAGCCCCCAACTAGCGGGATATAACCAAGAGACCCAGTACTTC. This encodes CASSPQLAGYNQETQYF.

This clone was seen only once. The chain joins TRBV4-3 to TRBJ2-2; 8 bases agree with TRBD2. This CDR3 has 14 amino acids. The V segment lost 0 bases and the J segment 8 bases; nucleotides outside the gene matches: 2. The germline gives CDR1 LGHNA, CDR2 YSLEER. The CDR3, as DNA: TGCGCCAGCAGCCAAGAGACTAGCGTTGGGGAGCTGTTTTTT. This codes for CASSQETSVGELFF.

J is TRBJ1-3 and V is TRBV6-5; possible D gene TRBD1, 5 bases. This CDR3 spans 15 amino acids. V was pared by 8 bases and J by 0 bases, with 14 bases between. Germline V gives CDR1 MNHEY, CDR2 SVGAGI. This CDR3 is CASGAGLPSGNTIYF. CDR3 bases: TGTGCCAGCGGAGCGGGACTGCCCTCTGGAAACACCATATATTTT.

This chain links TRBV7-8 with TRBJ1-3; TRBD1 matches 7 bases. Germline V lookup: CDR1 SGHVS, CDR2 FQNEAQ. J gave up 0 bases and V 3 bases, and 8 bases lay outside the gene matches. The CDR3 covers 17 residues. In nucleotides, the CDR3 is TGTGCCAGCAGCTTGTTGTTCGGACAGGACTCTGGAAACACCATATATTTT. Translated: CASSLLFGQDSGNTIYF.

This rearrangement joins TRBV5-1 to TRBJ1-2; no clear D gene. From germline, CDR1 is SGHRS and CDR2 YFSETQ. The CDR3 length is 14 residues. Trimming stripped 4 bases from V and 8 bases from J, with 18 bases between. CDR3 in amino acids: CASSLQTLVGGYTF. Written as DNA, the CDR3 is TGCGCCAGCAGCCTCCAGACGTTAGTGGGCGGCTACACCTTC.

J is TRBJ2-5 and V is TRBV9, with 12 bases identical to TRBD2. V shed 0 bases and J 5 bases; nucleotides not matched to a gene: 5. CDR3 length: 16 amino acids. Germline V gives CDR1 SGDLS, CDR2 YYNGEE. Here the CDR3 DNA reads TGTGCCAGCAGCGTAGCTCCCGGGACTAGCGGGGAGACCCAGTACTTC. Residues: CASSVAPGTSGETQYF.

CDR3 sequence (DNA): TGTGCCAGCAGTTTCACAGGGGGGTACACTGAAGCTTTCTTT. Its protein is CASSFTGGYTEAFF. The chain is built from TRBV27 and TRBJ1-1; 8 bases line up with TRBD1. V shed 3 bases and J 3 bases; nucleotides not matched to a gene: 3. The CDR3 is made up of 14 amino acids. The V gene's germline CDR1 is MNHEY and CDR2 SMNVEV (reference sequence).

This chain links TRBV3-1 (or the pseudogene TRBV3-2) with TRBJ2-1, with D perhaps matching TRBD2 (5 bases). Germline V gene data show CDR1 as LGHDT and CDR2 as YNNKEL (reference sequence). V was cut by 0 bases and J by 6 bases, with 15 bases left in between. This CDR3 comprises 16 residues. The CDR3 nucleotides are TGTGCCAGCAGCCAAGATCCCCCCGGGATCGGCAATGAGCAGTTCTTC. Protein: CASSQDPPGIGNEQFF.

The chain is built from TRBV19 and TRBJ2-3; 7 bases are a match to TRBD2. The J segment lost 2 bases and the V segment lost 5 bases, leaving 10 bases of the junction unmatched. Germline V gene data show CDR1 as LNHDA and CDR2 as SQIVND (reference sequence). This CDR3 has 16 amino acids. The CDR3 sequence is CASSPHRGEPTDTQYF. The CDR3 DNA reads as TGTGCCAGTAGTCCCCACCGGGGGGAACCCACAGATACGCAGTATTTT.